This T cell receptor beta chain was found in a study of blood T cell repertoires in COVID-19. Participants spanned ages roughly 18 to 90 years and resided in roughly 22 US areas. In assigning cohorts, the study relied on participant-reported clinical history. Clones were read by immunoSEQ multiplex PCR, and TCRdb kept only the in-frame ones, dropping some. The data show around 250,000 clones, 70% to 90% seen once. Sequencing was carried out using PBMCs or T cells enriched from blood (not recorded which). The receptor was derived from a woman aged 45-65 years who had recovered from COVID-19.

The CDR3 here is CASSSGEDYGYTF. In DNA, the CDR3 is TGCGCCAGCAGCTCGGGGGAGGACTATGGCTACACCTTC. The V call is TRBV5-1, the J call TRBJ1-2; maybe TRBD1 (5 bases). This CDR3 has 13 amino acids. The germline CDR1 and CDR2 sequences are SGHRS and YFSETQ. The V and J ends lost 3 bases and 3 bases respectively, with 9 bases between them.